One sample yielded the 17 T cell receptor beta chains listed below, sequenced in a study of T cell responses to AZD1222 COVID-19 vaccine. Clones were sequenced by immunoSEQ multiplex PCR, and TCRdb holds only the in-frame ones, with some missing. The sample records 180,000 or so clones, around nine tenths being singletons. The sample was peripheral blood, taken on day 0 of AZD1222 vaccination. The receptors stem from an adult in good health.

The CDR3 nucleotides read TGTGCCAGCAGGTACAGGGATAGACAGCCCCAGCATTTT. Protein product: CASRYRDRQPQHF. The V and J genes are TRBV6-5 and TRBJ1-5; D might be TRBD1 (6 bases). CDR1 and CDR2 (germline): MNHEY, SVGAGI. The V end was cut by 6 bases, the J end by 7 bases, with 13 bases between. The CDR3 consists of 13 residues.

The chain joins TRBV5-4 to TRBJ2-2; D remains unclear. Germline V lookup: CDR1 SGHNT, CDR2 YYREEE (reference sequence). CDR3 length equals 14 residues. The V end was cut by 0 bases, the J end by 5 bases, with 8 bases between. The chain's CDR3 is CASSLEYPTGELFF. DNA for the CDR3: TGTGCCAGCAGCTTGGAGTACCCTACCGGGGAGCTGTTTTTT.

The chain couples TRBV27 to TRBJ2-7; TRBD1 matches 7 bases. The CDR3 extends over 14 amino acids. V dropped 3 bases and J dropped 5; count of bases not matched to a gene: 7. The germline V gene encodes CDR1 MNHEY and CDR2 SMNVEV (reference sequence). The CDR3 reads CASSFGTAHNEQYF. DNA of the CDR3: TGTGCCAGCAGTTTCGGGACAGCGCATAACGAGCAGTACTTC.

Here the CDR3 reads CASLAAVNTGELFF. CDR3 DNA sequence: TGTGCCAGCCTTGCGGCGGTGAACACCGGGGAGCTGTTTTTT. The chain recombines TRBV6-5 with TRBJ2-2; D not resolved. CDR1 MNHEY and CDR2 SVGAGI come from the germline V gene. Deletions cut 8 bases from V and 1 base from J, with 11 bases between. CDR3 size: 14 residues.

In this sample, this clone turned up once. V gene TRBV29-1 combines with J gene TRBJ2-7; D gene uncertain. Trimming left V 4 bases short and J 1 base short, with 8 bases between. The germline gives CDR1 SQVTM, CDR2 ANQGSEA. This CDR3 has 12 residues. The CDR3: CSVASRSYEQYF. The CDR3 nucleotides are TGCAGCGTTGCTAGTCGGTCCTACGAGCAGTACTTC.

CDR3 sequence: CASSFGVVGGYTF. CDR3 nucleotides: TGTGCCAGCAGCTTCGGTGTGGTGGGTGGCTACACCTTC. The chain joins TRBV7-9 to TRBJ1-2; the D is unclear. This CDR3 region has 13 residues. Between the trimmed V and J ends, which lost 3 bases and 7 bases, there was a span of 12 bases. The germline V gene has CDR1 SEHNR and CDR2 FQNEAQ (reference sequence).

The chain recombines TRBV5-1 with TRBJ2-7; no firm D call. Germline V gene data show CDR1 as SGHRS and CDR2 as YFSETQ. V lost 3 bases and J 3 bases, leaving 16 bases between the germline ends. The CDR3 has 15 amino acids. This chain's CDR3 is CASSSGGGTIYEQYF. The CDR3 DNA follows: TGCGCCAGCAGCTCCGGTGGCGGAACTATCTACGAGCAGTACTTC.

This rearrangement joins TRBV7-7 to TRBJ1-1; 9 bases agree with TRBD1. Germline assignment: CDR1 SSHAT and CDR2 FNYEAQ (reference sequence). The CDR3 consists of 14 residues. With 4 bases clipped from V and 3 bases from J, the junction kept 3 bases outside the gene matches. The CDR3 here is CASSCRTGDTEAFF. The CDR3 bases are TGTGCCAGCAGCTGCAGGACAGGGGACACTGAAGCTTTCTTT.

The chain has TRBV3-1 (or the pseudogene TRBV3-2) and TRBJ1-2; weak D call: TRBD1 (5 bases). This CDR3 region has 16 residues. In germline, CDR1 is LGHDT, CDR2 YNNKEL (reference sequence). The V and J ends lost 1 base and 8 bases respectively, with 20 bases between them. Here the CDR3 reads CASSQAALQEQKGYTF. The CDR3 DNA reads TGTGCCAGCAGCCAAGCAGCCTTACAGGAACAGAAAGGCTACACCTTC.

V gene TRBV3-1 (or the pseudogene TRBV3-2) combines with J gene TRBJ2-3; the D call may be TRBD1 or TRBD2 (5 bases each). CDR1 is LGHDT, CDR2 YNNKEL, per germline (reference sequence). This CDR3 has 15 residues. V was clipped by 4 bases and J by 2 bases, with 13 bases between them. The CDR3 loop reads CASSRVGTLTDTQYF. CDR3 DNA: TGTGCCAGCAGCCGCGTCGGGACCCTCACAGATACGCAGTATTTT.

The CDR3 DNA is TGTGCCAGCAGCCGGAGGGGTGGTAGCGGGATCCTCGATGAGCAGTTCTTC. Encoded protein: CASSRRGGSGILDEQFF. The J gene is TRBJ2-1, the V gene TRBV5-6; 8 nucleotides agree with TRBD2. The CDR3 runs to 17 residues. CDR1 is SGHDT and CDR2 is YYEEEE in the germline V gene. The V segment lost 4 bases and the J segment 8 bases; nucleotides outside the gene matches: 17.

This chain joins TRBV20-1 and TRBJ2-5; D remains unclear. CDR3 size: 12 residues. Germline V gives CDR1 DFQATT, CDR2 SNEGSKA (reference sequence). V dropped 3 bases and J dropped 7 bases, with 12 bases sitting between them. The CDR3 DNA reads TGCAGTGCTAGTCCCTCGATGGGGACCCAGTACTTC. Protein product: CSASPSMGTQYF.

The rearrangement joins TRBV25-1 to TRBJ1-4; D possibly corresponds to TRBD1 (5 bases). The germline V gene has CDR1 MGHDK and CDR2 SYGVNS. The V end lost 3 bases, the J end lost 5 bases, and 13 bases lay between the germline ends. The CDR3 spans 15 residues. The CDR3 coding sequence is TGTGCCAGCAGTGATCGCTCGGGGGAGAATGAAAAACTGTTTTTT. Residues: CASSDRSGENEKLFF.

The J gene is TRBJ1-5, the V gene TRBV19; no reliable D call. Germline V gene lookup returns CDR1 LNHDA and CDR2 SQIVND (reference sequence). Trimming pared 3 bases from V and 0 bases from J, leaving 6 bases between. This CDR3 is 14 amino acids long. This CDR3 reads CASSIRDSNQPQHF. CDR3 in DNA: TGTGCCAGTAGTATTCGGGATAGCAATCAGCCCCAGCATTTT.

The genes are TRBV5-1 and TRBJ2-7, with D unresolved. This CDR3 region has 14 residues. V was cut by 2 bases and J by 5 bases, with 14 bases left in between. The germline V gene has CDR1 SGHRS and CDR2 YFSETQ. In DNA form, the CDR3 reads TGCGCCAGCAGCTTCCGGGCGCTCCAGGACGAGCAGTACTTC. The encoded protein is CASSFRALQDEQYF.

A word on this clone: Within the sample, other DNA sequences also encode this same CDR3. The rearrangement joins TRBV5-4 to TRBJ2-7; no reliable D call. Germline CDR1 and CDR2: SGHNT and YYREEE (reference sequence). The CDR3 sequence is 13 residues long. Trimming removed 2 bases from V and 0 bases from J, with 6 bases in between. Here the CDR3 reads CASSFGGSYEQYF. The CDR3 DNA sequence: TGTGCCAGCAGCTTCGGCGGCTCCTACGAGCAGTACTTC.

The count of this clone is one. This rearrangement joins TRBV7-8 to TRBJ2-1; TRBD2 matches at 8 bases. The CDR3 runs 18 residues. Trimming removed 5 bases from V and 0 bases from J; junction bases left unmatched: 12. From germline, CDR1 is SGHVS and CDR2 FQNEAQ. As DNA, the CDR3 is TGTGCCAGCAGCCCGGGGGCGGGAGGTGGGAGCTCCTACAATGAGCAGTTCTTC. Protein product: CASSPGAGGGSSYNEQFF.